A selection of T cell receptor beta chains follows, all from one sample in a study of T cells after yellow fever vaccination. Each CDR3 protein is one row after TCRdb ran MiXCR on the 5' RACE reads. The data contain 500,000 to 650,000 distinct CDR3 sequences, around an eighth of them singletons. The sample here was PBMCs, taken on the day of the yellow fever booster vaccination. These TCRs come from a man younger than 40 who received the YFV17D yellow fever vaccine. Both conserved end residues are part of each CDR3. The D gene is left open where the match is weak. Only some rows state a clone size, as once, few, many or a class for expanded clones.

v_gene: TRBV20-1
d_gene: .
j_gene: TRBJ2-3
abundance: .
CDR3aa: CSARDRESDTQYF
CDR3nt: TGCAGTGCTAGAGATCGGGAGTCAGATACGCAGTATTTT

v_gene: TRBV27
d_gene: TRBD2
j_gene: TRBJ2-7
abundance: few
CDR3aa: CASSPWGTSEQQYF
CDR3nt: TGTGCCAGCAGCCCTTGGGGGACTAGTGAACAGCAGTACTTC

v_gene: TRBV28
d_gene: .
j_gene: TRBJ2-1
abundance: few
CDR3aa: CASSPRTLAASYNEQFF
CDR3nt: TGTGCCAGCAGCCCACGAACATTAGCGGCTTCCTACAATGAGCAGTTCTTC

v_gene: TRBV25-1
d_gene: TRBD1
j_gene: TRBJ2-1
abundance: few
CDR3aa: CASSEGTAYNEQFF
CDR3nt: TGTGCCAGCAGTGAAGGGACAGCTTACAATGAGCAGTTCTTC

v_gene: TRBV11-2
d_gene: TRBD2
j_gene: TRBJ2-5
abundance: few
CDR3aa: CASSFSGVVETQYF
CDR3nt: TGTGCCAGCAGTTTTAGCGGGGTCGTGGAGACCCAGTACTTC

v_gene: TRBV20-1
d_gene: .
j_gene: TRBJ2-7
abundance: .
CDR3aa: CSARNQGGGYEQYF
CDR3nt: TGCAGTGCTAGGAACCAGGGGGGGGGATACGAGCAGTACTTC

v_gene: TRBV12-3/TRBV12-4
d_gene: .
j_gene: TRBJ1-6
abundance: .
CDR3aa: CASSPPDRDNSPLHF
CDR3nt: TGTGCCAGCAGTCCCCCGGACAGAGATAATTCACCCCTCCACTTT

v_gene: TRBV12-3/TRBV12-4
d_gene: TRBD2
j_gene: TRBJ2-1
abundance: .
CDR3aa: CASSTPGLAGDEQFF
CDR3nt: TGTGCCAGCAGTACGCCGGGACTAGCGGGAGATGAGCAGTTCTTC

v_gene: TRBV20-1
d_gene: .
j_gene: TRBJ1-2
abundance: few
CDR3aa: CSARGRGSANYGYTF
CDR3nt: TGCAGTGCTAGAGGGAGGGGATCCGCTAACTATGGCTACACCTTC

v_gene: TRBV5-1
d_gene: .
j_gene: TRBJ1-1
abundance: .
CDR3aa: CARRGGGFGQRDTEAFF
CDR3nt: TGCGCCCGCAGGGGAGGGGGTTTTGGACAGCGAGACACTGAAGCTTTCTTT

v_gene: TRBV5-8
d_gene: .
j_gene: TRBJ2-2
abundance: many
CDR3aa: CASSPFKLALYTGELFF
CDR3nt: TGTGCCAGCAGCCCGTTTAAGCTAGCGCTTTACACCGGGGAGCTGTTTTTT

v_gene: TRBV7-2
d_gene: TRBD2
j_gene: TRBJ2-1
abundance: .
CDR3aa: CASILAGGSYNEQFF
CDR3nt: TGTGCCAGCATATTAGCGGGAGGTTCCTACAATGAGCAGTTCTTC

v_gene: TRBV6-2/TRBV6-3
d_gene: .
j_gene: TRBJ1-1
abundance: few
CDR3aa: CASSYLNTEAFF
CDR3nt: TGTGCCAGCAGTTACTTAAACACTGAAGCTTTCTTT

v_gene: TRBV28
d_gene: TRBD2
j_gene: TRBJ2-4
abundance: .
CDR3aa: CASSLTSGALAKNIQYF
CDR3nt: TGTGCCAGCAGTTTAACTAGCGGTGCGCTAGCCAAAAACATTCAGTACTTC

v_gene: TRBV4-3
d_gene: .
j_gene: TRBJ2-5
abundance: .
CDR3aa: CASSQGVQYF
CDR3nt: TGCGCCAGCAGCCAAGGGGTCCAGTACTTC

v_gene: TRBV9
d_gene: TRBD2
j_gene: TRBJ2-1
abundance: .
CDR3aa: CASSPRTSGLGAQFF
CDR3nt: TGTGCCAGCAGCCCTCGGACTAGCGGTTTGGGGGCCCAGTTCTTC

v_gene: TRBV20-1
d_gene: .
j_gene: TRBJ2-7
abundance: few
CDR3aa: CSAIGRGAQTISYEQYF
CDR3nt: TGCAGTGCTATTGGGAGGGGGGCCCAGACCATCTCCTACGAGCAGTACTTC

v_gene: TRBV5-1
d_gene: .
j_gene: TRBJ2-7
abundance: few
CDR3aa: CASSLAGPPGAYEQYF
CDR3nt: TGCGCCAGCAGCTTGGCGGGACCGCCAGGGGCTTACGAGCAGTACTTC

v_gene: TRBV7-9
d_gene: .
j_gene: TRBJ1-4
abundance: few
CDR3aa: CASSLAQGDPNEKLFF
CDR3nt: TGTGCCAGCAGCTTAGCTCAAGGGGATCCTAATGAAAAACTGTTTTTT

v_gene: TRBV4-3
d_gene: .
j_gene: TRBJ2-7
abundance: many
CDR3aa: CASSQGRGTYEQYF
CDR3nt: TGCGCCAGCAGCCAAGGCAGGGGGACTTACGAGCAGTACTTC

v_gene: TRBV10-3
d_gene: TRBD1
j_gene: TRBJ1-1
abundance: few
CDR3aa: CAISLQGGDTEAFF
CDR3nt: TGTGCCATCAGCCTACAGGGGGGGGACACTGAAGCTTTCTTT

v_gene: TRBV5-1
d_gene: .
j_gene: TRBJ2-5
abundance: many
CDR3aa: CASSLGLARETQYF
CDR3nt: TGCGCCAGCAGCTTGGGGCTAGCGAGAGAGACCCAGTACTTC

v_gene: TRBV20-1
d_gene: .
j_gene: TRBJ2-2
abundance: few
CDR3aa: CSARRGRSSGELFF
CDR3nt: TGCAGTGCTAGAAGGGGTCGGAGTTCCGGGGAGCTGTTTTTT

v_gene: TRBV29-1
d_gene: TRBD2
j_gene: TRBJ2-7
abundance: few
CDR3aa: CSVIAGETLYEQYF
CDR3nt: TGCAGCGTTATAGCGGGGGAAACTCTCTACGAGCAGTACTTC

v_gene: TRBV7-2
d_gene: TRBD1
j_gene: TRBJ2-5
abundance: .
CDR3aa: CASSVPGQSLETQYF
CDR3nt: TGTGCCAGCAGCGTACCGGGACAGAGCTTGGAGACCCAGTACTTC